The next 2 T cell receptor beta chains were all read from a single sample in a study of blood T cell repertoires in COVID-19. TCRdb's table, derived via immunoSEQ multiplex PCR, lists solely in-frame clones and lacks some. Of 250,000 to 350,000 clones in the sample, 92% were seen once. Material for sequencing was PBMCs or T cells enriched from blood (not recorded which). These receptor sequences come from a woman younger than 45 who had recovered from COVID-19.

The V and J genes are TRBV24-1 and TRBJ1-2, with D unclear. The CDR3 contains 14 residues. Trimming took off 0 bases at V and 2 bases at J, with 6 bases between the two ends. In germline, CDR1 is KGHDR, CDR2 SFDVKD. This CDR3 reads CATSDLEQNYGYTF. Here the CDR3 DNA reads TGTGCCACCAGTGATTTGGAACAGAACTATGGCTACACCTTC.

The V gene is TRBV13, the J gene TRBJ2-1; 13 bases map to TRBD2. The CDR3 length is 16 residues. The junction had 6 bases not matched to a gene; V was cut back by 5 bases and J by 5 bases. The germline V gene has CDR1 PRHDT and CDR2 FYEKMQ (reference sequence). This CDR3 is CASSPEGLAGHNEQFF. CDR3 bases: TGTGCCAGCAGCCCTGAGGGACTAGCGGGGCACAATGAGCAGTTCTTC. Full variable domain (outside the CDR3, taken from reference TRBV13 and TRBJ2-1): AAGVIQSPRHLIKEKRETATLKCYPIPRHDTVYWYQQGPGQDPQFLISFYEKMQSDKGSIPDRFSAQQFSDYHSELNMSSLELGDSALYFCASSPEGLAGHNEQFFGPGTRLTVL.